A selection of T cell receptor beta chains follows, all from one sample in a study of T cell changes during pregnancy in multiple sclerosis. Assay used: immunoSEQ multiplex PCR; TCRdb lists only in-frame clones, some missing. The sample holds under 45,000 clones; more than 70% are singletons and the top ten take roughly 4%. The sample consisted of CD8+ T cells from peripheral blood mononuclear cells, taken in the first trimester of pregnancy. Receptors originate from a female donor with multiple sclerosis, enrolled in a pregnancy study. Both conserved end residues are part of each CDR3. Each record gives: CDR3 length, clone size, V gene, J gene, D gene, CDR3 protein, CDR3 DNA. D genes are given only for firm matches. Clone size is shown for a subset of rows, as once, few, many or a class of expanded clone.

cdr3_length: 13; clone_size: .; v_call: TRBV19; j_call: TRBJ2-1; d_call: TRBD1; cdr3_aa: CASSPGGGNEQFF; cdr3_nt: TGTGCCAGTAGCCCAGGGGGCGGGAATGAGCAGTTCTTC
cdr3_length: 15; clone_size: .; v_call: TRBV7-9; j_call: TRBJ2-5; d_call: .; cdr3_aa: CASSTGRRGPETQYF; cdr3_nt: TGTGCCAGCAGTACCGGCCGGAGGGGACCAGAGACCCAGTACTTC
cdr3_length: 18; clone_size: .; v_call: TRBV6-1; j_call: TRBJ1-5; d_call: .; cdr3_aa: CASSGRRGRTYSNQPQHF; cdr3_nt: TGTGCCAGCAGTGGGAGGAGAGGGAGAACCTATAGCAATCAGCCCCAGCATTTT
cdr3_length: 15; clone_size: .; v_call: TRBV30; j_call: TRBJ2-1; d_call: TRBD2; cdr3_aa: CAWSVLTSWGNEQFF; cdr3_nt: TGTGCCTGGAGTGTACTGACTAGCTGGGGCAATGAGCAGTTCTTC
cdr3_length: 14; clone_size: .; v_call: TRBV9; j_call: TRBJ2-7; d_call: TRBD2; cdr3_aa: CASSGRRGAYEQYF; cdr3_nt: TGTGCCAGCAGCGGTCGGCGGGGGGCCTACGAGCAGTACTTC
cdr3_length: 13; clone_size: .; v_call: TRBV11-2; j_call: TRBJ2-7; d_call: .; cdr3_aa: CASSSSGSYEQYF; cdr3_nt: TGTGCCAGCAGCTCTTCCGGGTCCTACGAGCAGTACTTC
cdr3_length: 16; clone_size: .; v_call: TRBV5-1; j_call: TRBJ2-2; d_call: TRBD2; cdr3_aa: CASSPQAGANTGELFF; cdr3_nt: TGCGCCAGCAGCCCACAAGCGGGGGCGAACACCGGGGAGCTGTTTTTT
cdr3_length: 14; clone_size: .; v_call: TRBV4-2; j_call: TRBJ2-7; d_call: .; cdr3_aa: CASSPPRGSYEQYF; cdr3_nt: TGTGCCAGCAGCCCTCCACGGGGATCCTACGAGCAGTACTTC
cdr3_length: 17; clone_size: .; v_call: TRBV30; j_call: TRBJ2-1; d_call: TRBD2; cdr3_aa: CAWSVGSGGEPYNEQFF; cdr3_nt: TGTGCCTGGAGTGTTGGTAGCGGGGGGGAACCCTACAATGAGCAGTTCTTC
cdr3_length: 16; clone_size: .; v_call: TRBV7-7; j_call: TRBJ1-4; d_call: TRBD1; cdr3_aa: CASSNGIGTANEKLFF; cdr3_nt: TGTGCTAGCAGCAATGGGATAGGGACAGCTAATGAAAAACTGTTTTTT
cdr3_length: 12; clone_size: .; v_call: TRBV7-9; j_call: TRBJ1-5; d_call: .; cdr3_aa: CASSGEDQPQHF; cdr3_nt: TGTGCCAGCAGCGGAGAGGATCAGCCCCAGCATTTT
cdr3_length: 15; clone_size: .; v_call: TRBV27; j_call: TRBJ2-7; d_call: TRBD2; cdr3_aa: CASSSLLAGTYEQYF; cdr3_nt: TGTGCCAGCAGTTCTTTACTAGCGGGTACCTACGAGCAGTACTTC
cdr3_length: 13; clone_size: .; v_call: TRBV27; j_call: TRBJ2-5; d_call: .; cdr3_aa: CASSPGSTETQYF; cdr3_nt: TGTGCCAGCAGTCCGGGATCAACCGAGACCCAGTACTTC
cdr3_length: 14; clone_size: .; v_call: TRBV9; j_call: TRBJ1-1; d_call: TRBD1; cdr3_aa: CASSEDRENTEAFF; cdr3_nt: TGTGCCAGCAGCGAGGACAGGGAGAACACTGAAGCTTTCTTT
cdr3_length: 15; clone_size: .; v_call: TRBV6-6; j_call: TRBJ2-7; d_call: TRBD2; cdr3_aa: CASRLAGAPAYEQYF; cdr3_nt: TGTGCCAGCAGGCTAGCGGGGGCGCCCGCCTACGAGCAGTACTTC
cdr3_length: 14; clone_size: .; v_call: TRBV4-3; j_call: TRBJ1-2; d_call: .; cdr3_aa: CASSQDAGMDGYTF; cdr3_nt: TGCGCCAGCAGCCAAGATGCAGGGATGGATGGCTACACCTTC
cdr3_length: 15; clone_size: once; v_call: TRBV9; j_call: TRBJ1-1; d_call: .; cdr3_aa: CASSVSLQGVTEAFF; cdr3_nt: TGTGCCAGCAGCGTTTCTTTACAGGGTGTCACTGAAGCTTTCTTT
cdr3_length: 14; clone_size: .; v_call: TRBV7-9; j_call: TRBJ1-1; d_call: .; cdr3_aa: CASSVAGQLTEAFF; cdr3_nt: TGTGCCAGCAGCGTCGCCGGACAGCTCACTGAAGCTTTCTTT
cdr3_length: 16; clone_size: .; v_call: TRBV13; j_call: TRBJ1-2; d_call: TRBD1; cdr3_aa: CASREIRDRVLGGYTF; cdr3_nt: TGTGCCAGCAGAGAGATTCGGGACAGGGTATTGGGCGGCTACACCTTC
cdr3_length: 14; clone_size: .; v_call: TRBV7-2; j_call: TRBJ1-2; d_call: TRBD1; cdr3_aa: CASSLGQGNYGYTF; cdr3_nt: TGTGCCAGCAGCTTAGGACAGGGAAACTATGGCTACACCTTC
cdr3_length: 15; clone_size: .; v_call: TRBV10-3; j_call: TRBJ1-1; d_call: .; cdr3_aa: CAIRPDGNLNTEAFF; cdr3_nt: TGTGCCATCAGACCGGACGGGAACTTGAACACTGAAGCTTTCTTT
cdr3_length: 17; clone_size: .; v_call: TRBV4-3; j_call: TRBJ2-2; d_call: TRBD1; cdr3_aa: CASSQDLGQGLTGELFF; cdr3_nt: TGCGCCAGCAGCCAAGATTTGGGACAGGGACTCACCGGGGAGCTGTTTTTT
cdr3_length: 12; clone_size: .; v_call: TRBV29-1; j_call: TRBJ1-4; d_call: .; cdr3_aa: CSVRGRGEKLFF; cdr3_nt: TGCAGCGTGCGGGGCCGGGGGGAAAAACTGTTTTTT
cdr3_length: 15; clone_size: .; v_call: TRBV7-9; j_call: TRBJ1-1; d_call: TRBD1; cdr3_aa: CASSPRYDRGTEAFF; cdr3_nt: TGTGCCAGCAGCCCCCGATACGACAGGGGTACTGAAGCTTTCTTT
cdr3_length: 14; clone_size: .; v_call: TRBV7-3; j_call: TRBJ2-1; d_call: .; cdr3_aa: CASSLSSFSNEQFF; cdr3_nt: TGTGCCAGCAGCTTAAGTAGCTTCTCCAATGAGCAGTTCTTC
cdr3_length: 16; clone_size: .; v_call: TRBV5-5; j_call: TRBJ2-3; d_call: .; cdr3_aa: CASSLGWGGATDTQYF; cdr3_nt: TGTGCCAGCAGCTTGGGTTGGGGGGGGGCCACAGATACGCAGTATTTT
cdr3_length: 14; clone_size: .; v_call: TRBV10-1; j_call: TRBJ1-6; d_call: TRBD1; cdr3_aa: CASSPGTASSPLHF; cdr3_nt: TGCGCCAGCAGCCCCGGGACAGCGAGTTCACCCCTCCACTTT
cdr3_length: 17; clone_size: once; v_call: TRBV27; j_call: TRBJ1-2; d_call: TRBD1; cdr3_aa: CASSLRDRGVNNYGYTF; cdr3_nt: TGTGCCAGCAGTCTGCGGGACAGGGGGGTAAATAACTATGGCTACACCTTC
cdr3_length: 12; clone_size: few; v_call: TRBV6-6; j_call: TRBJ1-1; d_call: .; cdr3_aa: CASSYDGIEAFF; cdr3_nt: TGTGCCAGCAGTTACGACGGGATTGAAGCTTTCTTT
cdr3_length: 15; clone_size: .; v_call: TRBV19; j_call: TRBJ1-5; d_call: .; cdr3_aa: CASRTGTLSNQPQHF; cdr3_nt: TGTGCCAGCCGAACCGGGACACTTAGCAATCAGCCCCAGCATTTT
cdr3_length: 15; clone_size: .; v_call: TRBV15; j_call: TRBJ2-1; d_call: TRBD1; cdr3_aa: CATSPRTGVPNEQFF; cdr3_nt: TGTGCCACCAGCCCCCGGACAGGGGTTCCAAATGAGCAGTTCTTC
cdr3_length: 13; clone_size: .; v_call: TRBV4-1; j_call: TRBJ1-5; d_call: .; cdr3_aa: CASSLRGQQPQHF; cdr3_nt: TGCGCCAGCAGCCTCAGGGGCCAACAGCCCCAGCATTTT
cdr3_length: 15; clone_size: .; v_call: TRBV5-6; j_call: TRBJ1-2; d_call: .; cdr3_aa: CASSLGTAHLYGYTF; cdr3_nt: TGTGCCAGCAGCTTGGGGACAGCACACCTCTATGGCTACACCTTC
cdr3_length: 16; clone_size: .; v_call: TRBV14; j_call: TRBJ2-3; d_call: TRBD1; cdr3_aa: CASSLRQGTRTDTQYF; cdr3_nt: TGTGCCAGCAGCTTAAGACAGGGGACAAGAACAGATACGCAGTATTTT
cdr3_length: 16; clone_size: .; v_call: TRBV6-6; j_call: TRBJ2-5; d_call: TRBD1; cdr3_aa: CASSYRDRVYQETQYF; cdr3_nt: TGTGCCAGCAGTTACCGGGACAGGGTGTACCAAGAGACCCAGTACTTC
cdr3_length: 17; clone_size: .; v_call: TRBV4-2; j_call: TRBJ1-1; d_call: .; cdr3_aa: CASSQDLPAGGNTEAFF; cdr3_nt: TGTGCCAGCAGCCAGGACCTCCCCGCCGGGGGGAACACTGAAGCTTTCTTT
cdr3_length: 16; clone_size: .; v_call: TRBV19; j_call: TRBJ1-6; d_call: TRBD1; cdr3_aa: CASSMEGGSSRSPLHF; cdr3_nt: TGTGCCAGTAGTATGGAAGGGGGCTCTTCAAGGTCACCCCTCCACTTT
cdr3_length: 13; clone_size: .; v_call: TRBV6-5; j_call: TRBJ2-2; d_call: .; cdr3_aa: CASTLSRTGELFF; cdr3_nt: TGTGCCAGCACCCTAAGCCGCACCGGGGAGCTGTTTTTT
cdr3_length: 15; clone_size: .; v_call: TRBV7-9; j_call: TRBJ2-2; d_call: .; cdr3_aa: CASSSSGGSTGELFF; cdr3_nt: TGTGCCAGCAGCTCCTCAGGGGGGAGCACCGGGGAGCTGTTTTTT
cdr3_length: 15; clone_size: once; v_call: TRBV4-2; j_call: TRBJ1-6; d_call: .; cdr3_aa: CASSQDEAGRSPLHF; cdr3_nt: TGTGCCAGCAGCCAAGACGAGGCCGGAAGGTCACCCCTCCACTTT
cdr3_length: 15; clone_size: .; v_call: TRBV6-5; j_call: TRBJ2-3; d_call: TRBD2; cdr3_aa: CASRVIAGVADTQYF; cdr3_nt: TGTGCCAGCCGGGTTATAGCGGGGGTGGCAGATACGCAGTATTTT
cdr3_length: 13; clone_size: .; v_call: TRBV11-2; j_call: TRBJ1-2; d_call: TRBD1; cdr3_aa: CASSLGTAYGYTF; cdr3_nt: TGTGCCAGCAGCTTGGGGACAGCCTATGGCTACACCTTC
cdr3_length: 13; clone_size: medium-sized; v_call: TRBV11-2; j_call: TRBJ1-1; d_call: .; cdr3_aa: CASSLYGNTEAFF; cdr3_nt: TGTGCCAGCAGTCTATATGGGAACACTGAAGCTTTCTTT
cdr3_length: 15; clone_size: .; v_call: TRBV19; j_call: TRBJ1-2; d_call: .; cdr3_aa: CASSIGQGGDYGYTF; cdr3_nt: TGTGCCAGTAGTATAGGGCAGGGTGGAGACTATGGCTACACCTTC
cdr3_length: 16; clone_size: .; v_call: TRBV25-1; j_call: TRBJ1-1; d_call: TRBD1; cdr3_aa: CASSEYFGTGVPEAFF; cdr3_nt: TGTGCCAGCAGTGAATATTTCGGGACAGGGGTGCCTGAAGCTTTCTTT
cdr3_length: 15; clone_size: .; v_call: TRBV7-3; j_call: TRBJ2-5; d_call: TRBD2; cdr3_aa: CASSPHGGYQETQYF; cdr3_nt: TGTGCCAGCAGCCCCCACGGGGGGTACCAAGAGACCCAGTACTTC